These 2 T cell receptor beta chains originate from one sample sequenced in a study of naive and memory T cell subsets. Both TRBC1 and TRBC2 were covered by a beta constant-region primer of two equimolar oligonucleotides. The ligated cDNA underwent four PCR rounds using SP2 and nested alpha and beta constant-region primers. Via MiXCR, TCRdb re-called the UMI-ligation and nested PCR reads, giving one row per CDR3 protein. The sample yields some 31,000 distinct CDR3 sequences, roughly 18% seen once. Sequencing used effector memory CD4+ T cells from blood. Subset indicated: effector memory, CD45RA- CD27-. Every receptor here comes from a human donor in good health.

In this sample, this clonotype turned up many times. The chain recombines TRBV24-1 with TRBJ2-7; D assignment may be TRBD1 or TRBD2 (5 bases each). There are 14 residues in the CDR3. The germline gives CDR1 KGHDR, CDR2 SFDVKD. Between the trimmed V and J ends, which lost 4 bases and 8 bases, there was a span of 17 bases. CDR3 DNA sequence: TGTGCCACCAGTGAAAAGGGGAGTTCGCGGAAGCAGTACTTC. Encoded protein: CATSEKGSSRKQYF.

This clonotype was detected a few times. The chain links TRBV5-1 to TRBJ1-4; D gene unclear. V shed 4 bases and J shed 0 bases, with 10 bases lying between them. This CDR3 is built from 15 residues. Per the germline V gene, CDR1 is SGHRS and CDR2 is YFSETQ. In nucleotides, the CDR3 is TGCGCCAGCAGCGTTGGGTCAGCAACTAATGAAAAACTGTTTTTT. Its translation is CASSVGSATNEKLFF. The variable domain in full, with the rest retrieved from reference TRBV5-1 and TRBJ1-4, is KAGVTQTPRYLIKTRGQQVTLSCSPISGHRSVSWYQQTPGQGLQFLFEYFSETQRNKGNFPGRFSGRQFSNSRSEMNVSTLELGDSALYLCASSVGSATNEKLFFGSGTQLSVL.